These 29 T cell receptor beta chains were sequenced from one sample in a study of monozygotic twins with inflammatory bowel disease (dated by TCRdb to the late 2010s). Library preparation employed 5' RACE. The sequencer was an Illumina HiSeq 2500. Each CDR3 protein sequence appears as one entry after TCRdb reprocessed the reads, and no DNA is included. This specimen's table enumerates 95,000 to 110,000 distinct CDR3 sequences. The ten largest clones capture 1.5% to 2% of the sample. Sequencing was carried out using blood. Receptors originate from a human donor with ulcerative colitis or Crohn's disease, or a healthy co-twin of an affected twin (not recorded which).

This chain links TRBV11-2 with TRBJ2-3; TCRdb's assignment of TRBD1 cannot be checked, as there is no DNA. The CDR3 runs 14 residues. Looked up from germline, CDR1 is SGHAT and CDR2 is FQNNGV. The CDR3 region is CASSTRDSTDTQYF.

The chain is built from TRBV5-1 and TRBJ2-3; there is no DNA to check the TCRdb D call of TRBD1. The length of the CDR3 is 16 residues. The V gene's germline CDR1 is SGHRS and CDR2 YFSETQ. This CDR3 reads CVSSLGWTGSTDTQYF. The full variable domain, rest sourced from reference TRBV5-1 and TRBJ2-3, is KAGVTQTPRYLIKTRGQQVTLSCSPISGHRSVSWYQQTPGQGLQFLFEYFSETQRNKGNFPGRFSGRQFSNSRSEMNVSTLELGDSALYLCVSSLGWTGSTDTQYFGPGTRLTVL.

The J gene is TRBJ2-1, the V gene TRBV6-2 or TRBV6-3; checking the TCRdb D call of TRBD1 is not possible without DNA. The CDR3 is made up of 14 amino acids. Germline CDR1 is MNHEY and CDR2 is SVGEGT. The CDR3 protein is CASSTRGRDNEQFF.

The chain carries TRBV12-3 or TRBV12-4 and TRBJ2-7. The CDR3 is 13 amino acids. CDR3 loop: CASSKKGSGEQYF.

The chain recombines TRBV18 with TRBJ2-3; without DNA, the TCRdb call of TRBD1 cannot be checked. The CDR3 consists of 17 residues. CDR1 is KGHSH and CDR2 is LQKENI in the germline V gene. CDR3: CASSLRTGGQGTDTQYF. The full variable domain, rest sourced from reference TRBV18 and TRBJ2-3, is NAGVMQNPRHLVRRRGQEARLRCSPMKGHSHVYWYRQLPEEGLKFMVYLQKENIIDESGMPKERFSAEFPKEGPSILRIQQVVRGDSAAYFCASSLRTGGQGTDTQYFGPGTRLTVL.

The chain couples TRBV7-7 to TRBJ1-4. From germline, CDR1 is SSHAT and CDR2 FNYEAQ (reference sequence). The CDR3 covers 16 residues. The CDR3 protein is CASSPRLTDVLEKLFF.

The genes are TRBV20-1 and TRBJ2-1; TCRdb selects TRBD2, and the lack of DNA leaves this call unchecked. The CDR3 covers 22 residues. Germline V lookup: CDR1 DFQATT, CDR2 SNEGSKA (reference sequence). The CDR3 region is CSAYSSGTPTADLTSGRHEQFF.

The CDR3 is CASSQPPLAGGADTQYF. The chain employs TRBV4-2 and TRBJ2-3; TCRdb selects TRBD2, and the lack of DNA leaves this call unchecked. The CDR3 runs to 17 residues. Germline V gene data show CDR1 as LGHNA and CDR2 as YNFKEQ.

The genes are TRBV18 and TRBJ2-7. Germline CDR1 is KGHSH and CDR2 is LQKENI. This CDR3 comprises 13 residues. The CDR3 sequence: CASSPSQNSDEYF.

The chain couples TRBV11-3 to TRBJ2-1; no DNA is available, so the TRBD1 call from TCRdb remains unchecked. This CDR3 has 17 residues. Germline CDR1 and CDR2: SGHNT and YENEEA. The CDR3 spells CASSLDRGGGSKDEQFF.

This chain links TRBV24-1 with TRBJ2-3; TCRdb returns TRBD1, unconfirmable since there is no DNA. Germline assignment: CDR1 KGHDR and CDR2 SFDVKD. The CDR3 consists of 16 residues. The CDR3 reads CATSVPGGGTADTQYF.

V is TRBV7-2 and J is TRBJ1-2; no DNA is available, so the TRBD1 call from TCRdb remains unchecked. This CDR3 is built from 13 residues. The germline gives CDR1 SGHTA, CDR2 FQGNSA. CDR3 region: CASSFPGKVGYTF.

The chain uses TRBV4-3 and TRBJ2-1; TCRdb selects TRBD2, and the lack of DNA leaves this call unchecked. Per the germline V gene, CDR1 is LGHNA and CDR2 is YSLEER. This CDR3 has 13 amino acids. The CDR3: CASSSGLSNEQFF.

The chain joins TRBV6-1 to TRBJ2-7; TCRdb returns TRBD1, unconfirmable since there is no DNA. CDR3 length equals 15 residues. The V gene's germline CDR1 is MNHNS and CDR2 SASEGT. CDR3 region: CASSQTGEGAYEQYF.

This chain links TRBV3-1 with TRBJ2-7; the D call from TCRdb, TRBD1, cannot be confirmed without DNA. Germline CDR1 and CDR2: LGHDT and YNNKEL (reference sequence). The CDR3 is 15 amino acids. CDR3 region: CASSQARASSYEQYF.

The CDR3 spells CASSATGYAEAFF. V gene TRBV6-2 or TRBV6-3 combines with J gene TRBJ1-1. In germline, CDR1 is MNHEY, CDR2 SVGEGT. There are 13 residues in the CDR3.

The rearrangement uses TRBV20-1 and TRBJ2-7; the TRBD2 assignment by TCRdb is unverifiable without DNA. CDR1 and CDR2 from the germline V gene are DFQATT and SNEGSKA (reference sequence). CDR3 size: 14 residues. The CDR3: CSATAGVFPYEQYF.

V and J are TRBV6-5 and TRBJ2-7; checking the TCRdb D call of TRBD1 is not possible without DNA. This CDR3 contains 12 residues. Germline CDR1 MNHEY, CDR2 SVGAGI. The CDR3: CASRNRFYEQYF.

The gene calls are TRBV5-1 and TRBJ2-5; the D gene TCRdb calls, TRBD1, cannot be checked with no DNA. The germline V gene encodes CDR1 SGHRS and CDR2 YFSETQ. This CDR3 is built from 14 residues. CDR3 in amino acids: CASRRQGMQETQYF.

This chain connects TRBV5-6 to TRBJ2-5; TCRdb lists TRBD2, though no DNA is available to test this call. The length of the CDR3 is 19 residues. Germline V gene lookup returns CDR1 SGHDT and CDR2 YYEEEE. CDR3: CASSFKLGTGLAGSETQYF.

V usage is TRBV29-1 and J usage is TRBJ2-1; TCRdb picks TRBD2, but there is no DNA to check that call. The germline CDR1 and CDR2 sequences are SQVTM and ANQGSEA. The CDR3 contains 15 residues. The CDR3 spells CSVRKTSGSFGEQFF.

V is TRBV7-9 and J is TRBJ2-7; TCRdb designates TRBD2, a call that cannot be tested without DNA. This CDR3 has 16 residues. The V gene's germline CDR1 is SEHNR and CDR2 FQNEAQ (reference sequence). This CDR3 reads CASSPGTGLASEEQYF.

The chain couples TRBV29-1 to TRBJ2-7; the TCRdb D gene call, TRBD1, has no DNA to confirm it. The CDR3 length is 12 residues. Germline V gives CDR1 SQVTM, CDR2 ANQGSEA. The CDR3 here is CSVLTGFYEQYF.

The chain recombines TRBV29-1 with TRBJ2-1; TCRdb returns TRBD1, unconfirmable since there is no DNA. CDR1 and CDR2 (germline): SQVTM, ANQGSEA. The CDR3 is 17 residues long. The CDR3 protein is CSVYRDKDPVSYNEQFF.

This chain joins TRBV7-2 and TRBJ2-1; TCRdb's assignment of TRBD2 cannot be checked, as there is no DNA. The CDR3 runs to 15 residues. Germline lookup yields CDR1 SGHTA and CDR2 FQGNSA. CDR3 amino acids: CASSLVRGQDNEQFF.

V is TRBV6-5 and J is TRBJ2-1; checking the TCRdb D call of TRBD2 is not possible without DNA. Germline CDR1 is MNHEY and CDR2 is SVGAGI. There are 18 residues in the CDR3. CDR3: CASSYASPLAGTYNEQFF.

V and J are TRBV12-3 or TRBV12-4 and TRBJ2-7; TCRdb's D gene call, TRBD1, goes unchecked for lack of DNA. This CDR3 spans 14 amino acids. CDR3 in amino acids: CASSLNQGKGEQYF.

The CDR3: CSARGDTGELFF. The chain links TRBV20-1 to TRBJ2-2. The germline gives CDR1 DFQATT, CDR2 SNEGSKA (reference sequence). The CDR3 has 12 residues.

The V gene is TRBV7-9, the J gene TRBJ2-5. Per germline, CDR1 SEHNR and CDR2 FQNEAQ (reference sequence). The CDR3 length is 13 residues. This CDR3 reads CASSFLQKETQYF. Variable domain in full (rest from reference TRBV7-9 and TRBJ2-5): DTGVSQNPRHKITKRGQNVTFRCDPISEHNRLYWYRQTLGQGPEFLTYFQNEAQLEKSRLLSDRFSAERPKGSFSTLEIQRTEQGDSAMYLCASSFLQKETQYFGPGTRLLVL.